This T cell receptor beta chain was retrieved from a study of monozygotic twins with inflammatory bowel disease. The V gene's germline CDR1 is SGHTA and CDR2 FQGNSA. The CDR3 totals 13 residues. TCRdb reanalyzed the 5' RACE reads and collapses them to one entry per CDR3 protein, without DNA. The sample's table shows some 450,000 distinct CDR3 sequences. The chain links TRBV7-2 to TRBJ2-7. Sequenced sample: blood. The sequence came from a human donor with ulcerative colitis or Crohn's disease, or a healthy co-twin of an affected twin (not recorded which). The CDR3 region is CASTSGVSYEQYF.